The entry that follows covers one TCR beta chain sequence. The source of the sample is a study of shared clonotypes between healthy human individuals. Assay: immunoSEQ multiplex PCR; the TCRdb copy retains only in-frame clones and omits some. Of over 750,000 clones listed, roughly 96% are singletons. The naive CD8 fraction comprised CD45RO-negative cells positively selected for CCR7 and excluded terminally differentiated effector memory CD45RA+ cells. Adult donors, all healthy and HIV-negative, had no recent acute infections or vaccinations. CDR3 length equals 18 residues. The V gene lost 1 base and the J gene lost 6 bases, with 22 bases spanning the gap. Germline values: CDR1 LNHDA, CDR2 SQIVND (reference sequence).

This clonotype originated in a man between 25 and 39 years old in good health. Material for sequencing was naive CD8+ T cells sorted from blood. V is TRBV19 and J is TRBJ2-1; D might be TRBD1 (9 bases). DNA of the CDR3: TGTGCCAGTAGTATAGGGGGACAGGGTCTTCTAGCGGGCAATGAGCAGTTCTTC. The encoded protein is CASSIGGQGLLAGNEQFF.